This entry lists 2 T cell receptor beta chains sequenced from one sample in a study of CD8 T cells in ankylosing spondylitis. One entry per CDR3 protein results from TCRdb running MiXCR on the 5' RACE reads. This sample has approximately 300,000 distinct CDR3 sequences; about 19% occur once, and the top ten carry under 8.5%. Sequencing was carried out using blood, either unsorted or a sorted T cell fraction (not recorded which). The receptors originated from a male donor with ankylosing spondylitis or in good health (not recorded which).

The chain carries TRBV10-3 and TRBJ2-1; maybe TRBD2 (6 bases). V was trimmed by 2 bases and J by 7 bases, leaving 24 bases between them. The germline V gene encodes CDR1 ENHRY and CDR2 SYGVKD. CDR3 size: 18 residues. CDR3 bases: TGTGCCATCAGTGAGAGCGGGTTAGGCGGAGGTCCCCGGAATGAGCAGTTCTTC. Translating it yields CAISESGLGGGPRNEQFF.

In this sample, this clonotype turned up a few times. The chain is built from TRBV30 and TRBJ2-2; D is undetermined. Trimming took off 2 bases at V and 4 bases at J, with 2 bases between the two ends. CDR1 GTSNPN and CDR2 SVGIG come from the germline V gene (reference sequence). This CDR3 spans 11 amino acids. The CDR3 sequence: CAWSRTGELFF. In DNA, the CDR3 is TGTGCCTGGAGTCGCACCGGGGAGCTGTTTTTT. The entire variable domain, with the rest obtained from reference TRBV30 and TRBJ2-2, is as follows: SQTIHQWPATLVQPVGSPLSLECTVEGTSNPNLYWYRQAAGRGLQLLFYSVGIGQISSEVPQNLSASRPQDRQFILSSKKLLLSDSGFYLCAWSRTGELFFGEGSRLTVL.